This T cell receptor beta chain was captured in a study of cytomegalovirus exposure and HLA in healthy donors. The PCR used 60 Vbeta and 13 Jbeta primers. The protocol was immunoSEQ multiplex PCR, while the TCRdb copy is restricted to in-frame clones and leaves out a portion. Among about 120,000 clones listed, roughly 80% were seen once. Per the germline V gene, CDR1 is DFQATT and CDR2 is SNEGSKA (reference sequence). The CDR3 is made up of 11 amino acids. V lost 7 bases and J lost 9; bases outside the gene matches: 5. What was sequenced was PBMCs. The chain links TRBV20-1 to TRBJ2-1, with TRBD2 identical over 8 bases. This TCR was sampled from a female donor in good health and CMV-seronegative. CDR3 nucleotides: TGCAGTGTGACTAGCGCCGGTGAGCAGTTCTTC. It specifies CSVTSAGEQFF.